This is a list of T cell receptor beta chains from one sample in a study of spatial heterogeneity in lung cancer. TCRdb re-derived calls from the 5' RACE reads in MiXCR, one entry per CDR3 protein. The sample shows roughly 39,000 distinct CDR3 sequences, around 7.5% of them seen only once. The sample was PBMCs, taken at surgery. These receptors were obtained from a male donor with early-stage non-small cell lung cancer. Each CDR3 is given with its conserved first and last residue. Each record gives: J gene, CDR3 length, clone size, D gene, V gene, CDR3 protein, CDR3 DNA. A D gene is named only where the DNA matches it firmly. A row's size may be missing; if present it is once, few, many or a size class.

TRBJ2-1 | 17 | many | TRBD2 | TRBV3-1 | CASSQKAGAITYNEQFF | TGTGCCAGCAGCCAAAAAGCGGGGGCTATAACCTACAATGAGCAGTTCTTC
TRBJ2-2 | 17 | - | - | TRBV5-1 | CASSLLNGGVNTGELFF | TGCGCCAGCAGCTTGCTCAACGGGGGCGTGAACACCGGGGAGCTGTTTTTT
TRBJ2-5 | 14 | - | - | TRBV28 | CASTPPGGKETQYF | TGTGCCAGCACCCCCCCAGGGGGGAAAGAGACCCAGTACTTC
TRBJ1-2 | 17 | many | - | TRBV4-2 | CASSQDRAVPLGDGYTF | TGTGCCAGCAGCCAAGATCGGGCAGTCCCCTTGGGGGATGGCTACACCTTC
TRBJ2-3 | 14 | many | - | TRBV24-1 | CATSRTGSTDTQYF | TGTGCCACCAGCCGTACAGGGAGCACAGATACGCAGTATTTT
TRBJ2-3 | 17 | few | - | TRBV6-2/TRBV6-3 | CASSYSMEVGSTDTQYF | TGTGCCAGCAGTTACTCAATGGAGGTGGGAAGCACAGATACGCAGTATTTT
TRBJ2-7 | 16 | few | TRBD2 | TRBV4-3 | CASSQELAGADHEQYF | TGCGCCAGCAGCCAAGAACTAGCGGGGGCCGACCACGAGCAGTACTTC
TRBJ2-1 | 14 | many | - | TRBV6-5 | CASSYRPPGDEQFF | TGTGCCAGCAGTTACCGGCCCCCGGGCGATGAGCAGTTCTTC
TRBJ1-2 | 14 | - | - | TRBV10-3 | CAISESSTVYGYTF | TGTGCCATCAGTGAGAGTTCCACAGTCTATGGCTACACCTTC
TRBJ2-1 | 13 | - | - | TRBV9 | CASSARGRQEQFF | TGTGCCAGCAGCGCGAGGGGTCGACAGGAGCAGTTCTTC
TRBJ2-3 | 16 | many | TRBD1 | TRBV10-3 | CAISDDRDREGDTQYF | TGTGCCATCAGTGACGACCGGGACAGGGAAGGAGATACGCAGTATTTT
TRBJ1-5 | 14 | - | - | TRBV6-1 | CASSDRAANQPQHF | TGTGCCAGCAGTGATAGGGCAGCCAATCAGCCCCAGCATTTT
TRBJ2-1 | 16 | many | TRBD2 | TRBV7-2 | CASSLAAAGGPNEQFF | TGTGCCAGCAGCTTAGCAGCAGCGGGGGGGCCCAATGAGCAGTTCTTC
TRBJ2-6 | 15 | - | TRBD1 | TRBV3-1 | CASSPGTAGANVLTF | TGTGCCAGCAGCCCGGGGACAGCTGGGGCCAACGTCCTGACTTTC
TRBJ2-5 | 15 | - | TRBD2 | TRBV6-6 | CASSYFGGGDETQYF | TGTGCCAGCAGTTACTTTGGGGGAGGGGACGAGACCCAGTACTTC
TRBJ2-5 | 12 | many | - | TRBV15 | CATSRDVETQYF | TGTGCCACCAGCAGAGATGTCGAGACCCAGTACTTC
TRBJ2-3 | 15 | many | - | TRBV7-2 | CASSFSRTYTDTQYF | TGTGCCAGCAGCTTCTCTCGGACTTACACAGATACGCAGTATTTT
TRBJ1-1 | 14 | - | TRBD1 | TRBV6-1 | CASMEGAPGTEAFF | TGTGCCAGCATGGAGGGGGCGCCGGGCACTGAAGCTTTCTTT
TRBJ2-7 | 15 | many | - | TRBV15 | CATSRDPGSSYEQYF | TGTGCCACCAGCAGAGATCCGGGGAGCTCCTACGAGCAGTACTTC
TRBJ1-2 | 16 | few | TRBD1 | TRBV6-5 | CASSYLRTGGGYGYTF | TGTGCCAGCAGTTATCTCCGTACAGGGGGCGGCTATGGCTACACCTTC
TRBJ1-3 | 16 | many | - | TRBV7-2 | CASSLDGAASGNTIYF | TGTGCCAGCAGCTTAGATGGGGCAGCCTCTGGAAACACCATATATTTT
TRBJ1-2 | 13 | many | TRBD1 | TRBV2 | CASSVTGNYGYTF | TGTGCCAGCAGTGTGACAGGGAACTATGGCTACACCTTC
TRBJ2-7 | 17 | - | TRBD2 | TRBV7-6 | CASSLLGTSSSSYEQYF | TGTGCCAGCAGCCTACTAGGGACTAGCTCGAGCTCCTACGAGCAGTACTTC
TRBJ1-5 | 14 | many | - | TRBV6-1 | CASGRQAINQPQHF | TGTGCCAGCGGGAGACAGGCGATTAATCAGCCCCAGCATTTT
TRBJ2-7 | 14 | many | - | TRBV10-3 | CAISESGAINEQYF | TGTGCCATCAGTGAGTCGGGGGCTATTAACGAGCAGTACTTC
TRBJ2-5 | 15 | many | TRBD2 | TRBV7-2 | CASSLGLAGAETQYF | TGTGCCAGCAGCTTAGGATTAGCGGGAGCTGAGACCCAGTACTTC
TRBJ1-1 | 13 | many | - | TRBV6-2/TRBV6-3 | CASSYSQGLGAFF | TGTGCCAGCAGTTACTCGCAGGGGCTCGGAGCTTTCTTT
TRBJ2-3 | 15 | many | - | TRBV27 | CASSFFALGTDTQYF | TGTGCCAGCAGTTTCTTCGCCTTAGGCACAGATACGCAGTATTTT
TRBJ2-1 | 15 | few | TRBD1 | TRBV7-2 | CASSYRDSLGDEQFF | TGTGCCAGCAGCTACCGGGACAGCCTAGGGGATGAGCAGTTCTTC
TRBJ2-3 | 15 | - | TRBD2 | TRBV25-1 | CASGYSGERTDTQYF | TGTGCCAGCGGGTATAGCGGGGAGCGAACAGATACGCAGTATTTT
TRBJ1-5 | 14 | few | - | TRBV6-1 | CASSEKGWSQPQHF | TGTGCCAGCAGTGAAAAAGGGTGGTCTCAGCCCCAGCATTTT
TRBJ1-1 | 12 | many | - | TRBV29-1 | CSVEVTNTEAFF | TGCAGCGTTGAAGTGACGAACACTGAAGCTTTCTTT
TRBJ2-1 | 13 | many | - | TRBV11-1 | CASSLQSYNEQFF | TGTGCCAGCAGCTTACAAAGCTACAATGAGCAGTTCTTC
TRBJ2-1 | 17 | many | TRBD2 | TRBV15 | CATSRKGRTSGKNEQFF | TGTGCCACCAGCAGAAAGGGGCGGACTAGCGGGAAGAATGAGCAGTTCTTC
TRBJ2-5 | 13 | - | - | TRBV7-6 | CASTFQDPETQYF | TGTGCCAGCACCTTCCAGGACCCAGAGACCCAGTACTTC
TRBJ2-1 | 16 | many | TRBD2 | TRBV7-3 | CASSQSPGLAVNEQFF | TGTGCCAGCAGTCAGTCTCCGGGACTAGCGGTTAATGAGCAGTTCTTC
TRBJ1-2 | 16 | few | TRBD1 | TRBV12-3/TRBV12-4 | CASSLSGGRGPLGYTF | TGTGCCAGCAGTTTATCGGGGGGCAGGGGGCCTTTGGGCTACACCTTC
TRBJ2-2 | 16 | - | TRBD2 | TRBV6-5 | CASSPRTSGDTGELFF | TGTGCCAGCAGTCCTCGGACTAGCGGGGACACCGGGGAGCTGTTTTTT
TRBJ2-1 | 18 | many | - | TRBV12-5 | CASGRAPLGDPSYNEQFF | TGTGCTAGTGGCCGGGCTCCTCTGGGGGACCCTTCCTACAATGAGCAGTTCTTC
TRBJ1-1 | 16 | many | - | TRBV13 | CASSPRQGRGNTEAFF | TGTGCCAGCAGCCCCCGGCAGGGTAGGGGGAACACTGAAGCTTTCTTT
TRBJ2-4 | 14 | - | TRBD2 | TRBV12-3/TRBV12-4 | CASRLAGVNNIQYF | TGTGCCAGCAGACTAGCGGGAGTTAACAACATTCAGTACTTC
TRBJ2-2 | 14 | many | TRBD2 | TRBV3-1 | CASSSGSNTGELFF | TGTGCCAGCAGCAGCGGGAGCAACACCGGGGAGCTGTTTTTT
TRBJ2-3 | 14 | many | TRBD1 | TRBV12-5 | CARGQGASTDTQYF | TGTGCTAGGGGACAGGGGGCGAGCACAGATACGCAGTATTTT
TRBJ2-1 | 14 | - | TRBD2 | TRBV7-2 | CASSLAGTSSEQFF | TGTGCCAGCAGCTTAGCCGGGACTAGCAGTGAGCAGTTCTTC
TRBJ2-1 | 18 | many | TRBD2 | TRBV10-3 | CAISVELAGDNELMRQFF | TGTGCCATCAGTGTAGAGCTAGCGGGAGACAATGAGTTGATGAGGCAGTTCTTC
TRBJ2-1 | 13 | - | - | TRBV3-1 | CASSQVRGDEQFF | TGTGCCAGCAGCCAAGTCAGGGGGGATGAGCAGTTCTTC
TRBJ2-1 | 13 | many | TRBD2 | TRBV7-2 | CASRLEGTKQQFF | TGTGCCAGCAGACTGGAGGGGACTAAGCAGCAGTTCTTC
TRBJ2-3 | 13 | - | - | TRBV11-2 | CASSLGPANTQYF | TGTGCCAGCAGCTTAGGGCCGGCAAATACGCAGTATTTT
TRBJ1-5 | 14 | many | - | TRBV20-1 | CSAREGTGNRPQHF | TGCAGTGCTAGAGAGGGGACTGGCAATCGTCCCCAGCATTTT
TRBJ1-2 | 14 | many | - | TRBV4-3 | CASSQDRANYGYTF | TGCGCCAGCAGCCAAGATAGAGCTAACTATGGCTACACCTTC
TRBJ2-7 | 14 | many | - | TRBV7-9 | CASSPGGGVYEQYF | TGTGCCAGCAGCCCCGGTGGGGGAGTGTACGAGCAGTACTTC
TRBJ2-1 | 14 | - | TRBD2 | TRBV5-1 | CASKRGDSYNEQFF | TGCGCCAGCAAGCGGGGCGACTCCTACAATGAGCAGTTCTTC
TRBJ1-2 | 14 | - | - | TRBV4-3 | CASSQEGPPYGYTF | TGCGCCAGCAGCCAAGAGGGGCCGCCCTATGGCTACACCTTC